The 20 T cell receptor beta chains below were found in one sample sequenced in a study of cytomegalovirus exposure and HLA in healthy donors (dated by TCRdb to about 2017). The library was obtained by the immunoSEQ multiplex PCR assay. For the multiplex PCR, a mixture combining 60 forward primers for TCR Vbeta segments and 13 reverse primers for TCR Jbeta segments was used. TCRdb carries this immuneACCESS record with in-frame sequences only. Its versions omit some clonotypes, under half of them owing to an unresolved V gene in the studies checked, with the rest unexplained. The sample's own table lists 150,000 to 200,000 clones. The ten largest clones represent 1% to 1.5% of the sample. Sequencing was carried out using PBMCs. The receptors were gathered from a woman between 55 and 75 years old in good health and CMV-seronegative.

The chain recombines TRBV6-5 with TRBJ2-5, with TRBD1 as a possible D gene (5 bases). Gene TRBJ2-7 matches the end of the DNA better, so the J call may be wrong. The CDR3 has 15 residues. Germline V gives CDR1 MNHEY, CDR2 SVGAGI. CDR3 DNA sequence: TGTGCCAGCAGTACTCACCCACAGGTCTCCTACGAGCAGTACTTC. Its protein is CASSTHPQVSYEQYF.

This chain uses TRBV10-3 with TRBJ2-1; 9 bases align to TRBD2. This CDR3 comprises 19 residues. Losses at the gene ends were 2 bases for V and 0 bases for J; bases not matched to a gene: 11. Germline CDR1 is ENHRY and CDR2 is SYGVKD. The CDR3 DNA is TGTGCCATCAGTGAGCGAATGGGGATAGCGGGGGACTCCTACAATGAGCAGTTCTTC. Translating gives CAISERMGIAGDSYNEQFF.

V gene TRBV14 combines with J gene TRBJ2-2, with D perhaps matching TRBD2 (5 bases). V was cut by 2 bases and J by 6 bases, with 13 bases left in between. The length of the CDR3 is 15 residues. Germline CDR1 reads SGHDN; CDR2 reads FVKESK. The CDR3 DNA reads as TGTGCCAGCAGCCAATATGTAACGGGATCCGGGGAGCTGTTTTTT. This codes for CASSQYVTGSGELFF.

This chain uses TRBV5-1 with TRBJ1-4; 7 positions match TRBD1. The CDR3 loop spans 14 amino acids. CDR1 is SGHRS and CDR2 is YFSETQ in the germline V gene. After removal of 6 bases from V and 3 bases from J, the junction contained 5 bases not matched to a gene. The CDR3 region has the DNA TGCGCCAGCACATGGGACAGTCCTAATGAAAAACTGTTTTTT. Translation: CASTWDSPNEKLFF. Drawing the rest from reference TRBV5-1 and TRBJ1-4, the complete variable domain is KAGVTQTPRYLIKTRGQQVTLSCSPISGHRSVSWYQQTPGQGLQFLFEYFSETQRNKGNFPGRFSGRQFSNSRSEMNVSTLELGDSALYLCASTWDSPNEKLFFGSGTQLSVL.

J is TRBJ2-5 and V is TRBV5-1; tentative D call: TRBD2 (6 bases). V was clipped by 4 bases and J by 4 bases, with 17 bases between them. CDR3 length equals 15 residues. Germline V gene sequence: CDR1 SGHRS, CDR2 YFSETQ. CDR3 DNA: TGCGCCAGCAGCCGGCGGAGGGGCCTGGGAGAGACCCAGTACTTC. Encoded protein: CASSRRRGLGETQYF.

The genes are TRBV7-2 and TRBJ1-3, with D unclear. Germline V gives CDR1 SGHTA, CDR2 FQGNSA. This CDR3 has 14 residues. Trimming removed 6 bases at V and 0 bases at J, with 9 bases between. CDR3 coding DNA: TGTGCCAGCAGAGCCGGGAACTCTGGAAACACCATATATTTT. It translates to CASRAGNSGNTIYF.

The chain uses TRBV6-5 and TRBJ2-7, with 7 positions matching TRBD1. The CDR3 spans 15 residues. CDR1 and CDR2 from the germline V gene are MNHEY and SVGAGI. J was trimmed by 2 bases and V by 1 base; bases with no gene match: 5. CDR3 bases: TGTGCCAGCAGTTACTTTCCCGGGACAGCCTACGAGCAGTACTTC. Amino acids: CASSYFPGTAYEQYF.

The V call is TRBV4-1, the J call TRBJ1-1; D is possibly TRBD1 (6 bases). Looked up from germline, CDR1 is MGHRA and CDR2 is YSYEKL. Trimming removed 4 bases at V and 10 bases at J, with 19 bases between. The CDR3 length is 14 residues. CDR3 DNA sequence: TGCGCCAGCAGCCCCGGAGGAAGGGGGATGCGAGCTTTCTTT. The encoded protein is CASSPGGRGMRAFF.

The chain recombines TRBV7-2 with TRBJ2-3; possible D gene TRBD2, 5 bases. V lost 3 bases to trimming and J lost 4 bases, with 20 bases between them. Germline CDR1 and CDR2: SGHTA and FQGNSA. This CDR3 has 17 amino acids. The DNA for the CDR3 is TGTGCCAGCAGCTTCCTACACGGGGTCAGAACGGCAGATACGCAGTATTTT. The encoded protein is CASSFLHGVRTADTQYF.

J is TRBJ2-7 and V is TRBV18, with 11 nucleotides matching TRBD2. V lost 3 bases and J lost 2; bases outside the gene matches: 6. This CDR3 is 16 amino acids long. Germline-derived CDR1 and CDR2 are KGHSH and LQKENI. The CDR3 spells CASSPLAGGATYEQYF. CDR3 DNA sequence: TGTGCCAGCTCACCGCTAGCGGGAGGAGCTACCTACGAGCAGTACTTC.

The CDR3 bases are TGTGCCAGCTCACTGGACAGGGGCAATCAGCCCCAGCATTTT. The encoded protein is CASSLDRGNQPQHF. This chain joins TRBV18 and TRBJ1-5; the match to TRBD1 covers 8 bases. J was trimmed by 2 bases and V by 4 bases; bases with no gene match: 1. This CDR3 spans 14 amino acids. CDR1 and CDR2 (germline): KGHSH, LQKENI.

The gene calls are TRBV5-1 and TRBJ1-4; D is perhaps TRBD1 (5 bases). The CDR3 runs 14 residues. Trimming left V 0 bases short and J 6 bases short, with 9 bases between. CDR1 SGHRS and CDR2 YFSETQ come from the germline V gene. Here the CDR3 reads CASSLAGPDEKLFF. CDR3 in DNA: TGCGCCAGCAGCTTGGCAGGGCCGGATGAAAAACTGTTTTTT.

The chain carries TRBV27 and TRBJ1-5; 7 bases are a match to TRBD1. V shed 8 bases, J shed 3 bases, and the junction held 7 bases outside the gene matches. From germline, CDR1 is MNHEY and CDR2 SMNVEV (reference sequence). The CDR3 consists of 14 residues. CDR3 amino acids: CASGTASFNQPQHF. The CDR3 region has the DNA TGTGCCAGCGGGACAGCTAGTTTCAATCAGCCCCAGCATTTT.

The chain combines TRBV2 with TRBJ2-3; maybe TRBD1 (6 bases). Germline V gene data show CDR1 as SNHLY and CDR2 as FYNNEI. The germline V and J ends were trimmed by 1 base and 0 bases, with 8 bases remaining between them. The CDR3 extends over 15 amino acids. The CDR3 region has the DNA TGTGCCAGCAGTGAAGTGAGGGGGAGCACAGATACGCAGTATTTT. Protein sequence: CASSEVRGSTDTQYF.

The genes are TRBV4-1 and TRBJ2-3, with TRBD2 matching 11 bases. The CDR3 loop spans 17 amino acids. V shed 8 bases, J shed 0 bases, and the junction held 10 bases outside the gene matches. In germline, CDR1 is MGHRA, CDR2 YSYEKL. CDR3 nucleotides: TGCGCCAGCCGCCTAGCGGGAGGTTCCCTTAGCACAGATACGCAGTATTTT. It specifies CASRLAGGSLSTDTQYF.

V and J are TRBV4-1 and TRBJ2-5; 9 bases line up with TRBD2. The ends lost 5 bases at V and 5 bases at J; junction bases unmatched: 9. This CDR3 has 15 amino acids. Per germline, CDR1 MGHRA and CDR2 YSYEKL. The chain's CDR3 is CASSTISGSWETQYF. The CDR3 region has the DNA TGCGCCAGCAGCACCATTAGCGGGAGCTGGGAGACCCAGTACTTC.

This chain joins TRBV2 and TRBJ1-6; 7 nucleotides align to TRBD1. The CDR3 runs to 14 residues. Germline assignment: CDR1 SNHLY and CDR2 FYNNEI. V dropped 4 bases and J dropped 7; count of bases not matched to a gene: 4. CDR3 amino acids: CASSGDSRNSPLHF. CDR3 DNA sequence: TGTGCCAGCAGTGGGGACAGCCGGAATTCACCCCTCCACTTT.

The gene calls are TRBV7-2 and TRBJ1-3; D gene ambiguous. Germline-derived CDR1 and CDR2 are SGHTA and FQGNSA. Trimming removed 0 bases at V and 4 bases at J, with 7 bases between. The CDR3 sequence is 14 residues long. As DNA, the CDR3 is TGTGCCAGCAGCTTAGCTGCGGCGGGAAACACCATATATTTT. Translated: CASSLAAAGNTIYF.

The gene calls are TRBV15 and TRBJ2-5; no clear D gene. Between the trimmed V and J ends, which lost 1 base and 2 bases, there was a span of 5 bases. The CDR3 length is 13 residues. Germline V gene sequence: CDR1 LNHNV, CDR2 YYDKDF (reference sequence). The DNA of the CDR3 is TGTGCCACCAGCAGAGCGCTACAAGAGACCCAGTACTTC. This codes for CATSRALQETQYF.

The gene calls are TRBV2 and TRBJ2-4, with a weak D call TRBD1 (6 bases). CDR1 is SNHLY, CDR2 FYNNEI, per germline. The V end was cut by 0 bases, the J end by 11 bases, with 11 bases between. This CDR3 comprises 13 residues. The CDR3: CASSEALRGLQYF. CDR3 DNA: TGTGCCAGCAGTGAAGCGCTCAGGGGACTTCAGTACTTC.